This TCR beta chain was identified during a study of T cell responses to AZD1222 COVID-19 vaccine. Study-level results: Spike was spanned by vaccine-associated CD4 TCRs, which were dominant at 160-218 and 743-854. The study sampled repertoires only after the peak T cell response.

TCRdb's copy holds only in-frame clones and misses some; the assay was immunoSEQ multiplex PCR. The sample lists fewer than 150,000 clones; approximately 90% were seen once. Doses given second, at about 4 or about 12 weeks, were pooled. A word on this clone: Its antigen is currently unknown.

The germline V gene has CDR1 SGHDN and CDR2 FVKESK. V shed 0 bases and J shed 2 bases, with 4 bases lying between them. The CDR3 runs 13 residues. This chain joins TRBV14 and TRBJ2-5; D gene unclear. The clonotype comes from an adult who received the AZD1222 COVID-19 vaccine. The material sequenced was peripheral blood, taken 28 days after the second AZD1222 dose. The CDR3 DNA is TGTGCCAGCAGCCAAGAATGGCAAGAGACCCAGTACTTC. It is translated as CASSQEWQETQYF.